This is a list of T cell receptor beta chains from one sample in a study of blood T cell repertoires in COVID-19. The table came from immunoSEQ multiplex PCR; TCRdb's copy has only in-frame clones and leaves some out. The table lists around 30,000 clones, roughly 75% of them singletons, with about 14% in the top ten. The sequenced sample consisted of peripheral blood. The receptors were gathered from a man older than 75 with active or convalescent COVID-19. The CDR3 runs from the conserved cysteine through the conserved F or W. The D gene is left open where the match is weak. The size of a clone is reported for some rows only, either as once, few or many, or as a class for expanded clones.

cdr3_aa cdr3_nt v_call d_call j_call clone_size
CASSISGYEQYF TGTGCCAGCAGCATAAGCGGCTACGAGCAGTACTTC TRBV7-2 NA TRBJ2-7 NA
CASSFEGTEAFF TGCGCCAGCAGCTTCGAGGGCACTGAAGCTTTCTTT TRBV5-1 NA TRBJ1-1 NA
CATSDVGQGRGEQFF TGTGCCACCAGTGATGTCGGACAGGGGAGGGGTGAGCAGTTCTTC TRBV24-1 TRBD1 TRBJ2-1 NA
CASSRAGGAADTGELFF TGTGCCAGTAGTCGGGCGGGGGGGGCGGCCGACACCGGGGAGCTGTTTTTT TRBV19 TRBD2 TRBJ2-2 NA
CASSLDSSGRYNEQFF TGTGCCAGCAGCTTAGACTCTAGCGGTAGGTACAATGAGCAGTTCTTC TRBV7-2 TRBD2 TRBJ2-1 NA
CASSLDSTEAFF TGTGCCAGCAGCCTGGACAGCACTGAAGCTTTCTTT TRBV5-4 NA TRBJ1-1 once
CASSQRTTYEQYF TGTGCCAGCAGCCAACGGACAACTTACGAGCAGTACTTC TRBV3-1/TRBV3-2 NA TRBJ2-7 NA
CATSGAGATTDTQYF TGTGCCACCAGTGGAGCGGGAGCGACCACAGATACGCAGTATTTT TRBV19 TRBD2 TRBJ2-3 NA
CASSGDEGAANSPLHF TGTGCCAGCTCGGGGGACGAGGGGGCCGCGAATTCACCCCTCCACTTT TRBV18 TRBD1 TRBJ1-6 NA
CATSRAAAYNEQFF TGTGCCACCTCGCGGGCGGCCGCCTACAATGAGCAGTTCTTC TRBV19 NA TRBJ2-1 NA
CASSYRTGGYEAFF TGTGCCAGCAGTTACCGGACAGGGGGTTATGAAGCTTTCTTT TRBV6-2/TRBV6-3 TRBD1 TRBJ1-1 few
CASSSSTSGTYEQYF TGTGCCAGTAGTAGTTCGACTAGCGGTACCTACGAGCAGTACTTC TRBV19 TRBD2 TRBJ2-7 NA
CASSPGLELVNEQFF TGCGCCAGCAGCCCCGGACTGGAGTTAGTCAATGAGCAGTTCTTC TRBV5-1 NA TRBJ2-1 once
CAKTGSYSNQPQHF TGTGCCAAAACAGGTTCCTATAGCAATCAGCCCCAGCATTTT TRBV27 NA TRBJ1-5 NA
CASTRGLDAGELFF TGTGCCAGCACCAGGGGACTAGACGCCGGGGAGCTGTTTTTT TRBV2 TRBD2 TRBJ2-2 NA
CASSQGQGSRQETQYF TGTGCCAGCAGCCAAGGGCAGGGGTCGAGGCAAGAGACCCAGTACTTC TRBV5-4 NA TRBJ2-5 NA
CASSSGGLPSPGANVLTF TGTGCCAGCAGCTCCGGCGGCCTCCCCAGTCCTGGGGCCAACGTCCTGACTTTC TRBV7-3 NA TRBJ2-6 few
CASSQVSGIETQYF TGTGCCAGCAGCCAAGTATCAGGGATAGAGACCCAGTACTTC TRBV3-1/TRBV3-2 NA TRBJ2-5 NA
CAGEREGNIQYF TGTGCCGGTGAGCGGGAGGGGAACATTCAGTACTTC TRBV6-5 TRBD2 TRBJ2-4 once
CASSQTSGTSYNEQFF TGCGCCAGCAGTCAGACTAGCGGGACTTCCTACAATGAGCAGTTCTTC TRBV5-1 TRBD2 TRBJ2-1 once
CASSLGRDSSYEQYF TGTGCCAGCAGCTTAGGCCGGGACAGCTCCTACGAGCAGTACTTC TRBV13 TRBD1 TRBJ2-7 NA
CASQTGLAGESPINEQFF TGCGCCAGTCAAACGGGACTAGCGGGAGAGAGCCCCATCAATGAGCAGTTCTTC TRBV5-1 TRBD2 TRBJ2-1 NA
CASSPIQGGEQFF TGTGCCAGCAGTCCCATCCAGGGAGGTGAGCAGTTCTTC TRBV6-2/TRBV6-3 NA TRBJ2-1 NA
CASSYSKPAGYSTDTQYF TGTGCCAGCAGTTACTCGAAGCCTGCGGGTTATAGCACAGATACGCAGTATTTT TRBV6-2/TRBV6-3 NA TRBJ2-3 NA
CASSLTTGGWTDTQYF TGTGCCAGCAGCCTAACGACTGGCGGGTGGACAGATACGCAGTATTTT TRBV14 NA TRBJ2-3 NA
CASRPGYGEQFF TGTGCCAGCAGACCAGGGTACGGTGAGCAGTTCTTC TRBV28 NA TRBJ2-1 NA
CASSAGQGFTDTQYF TGTGCCAGCAGCGCCGGACAGGGTTTTACAGATACGCAGTATTTT TRBV7-9 TRBD1 TRBJ2-3 NA
CASSHGLAGVLISTDTQYF TGCGCCAGCAGCCATGGCTTAGCGGGAGTGCTCATTAGCACAGATACGCAGTATTTT TRBV4-1 TRBD2 TRBJ2-3 NA
CAISDPSRGTEAFF TGTGCCATCAGTGATCCTAGCAGGGGCACTGAAGCTTTCTTT TRBV10-3 NA TRBJ1-1 NA
CAALAGGGYNEQFF TGTGCCGCGCTAGCGGGAGGAGGATACAATGAGCAGTTCTTC TRBV6-5 TRBD2 TRBJ2-1 NA
CASSDWTRNNEQFF TGTGCCAGCAGTGACTGGACTAGAAACAATGAGCAGTTCTTC TRBV2 TRBD2 TRBJ2-1 NA
CASSQGQGSEKLFF TGCGCCAGCAGCCAGGGACAGGGGAGTGAAAAACTGTTTTTT TRBV4-3 TRBD1 TRBJ1-4 NA
CASSDGTVLYEQYF TGCGCCAGCAGTGATGGGACAGTCCTCTACGAGCAGTACTTC TRBV10-1 TRBD1 TRBJ2-7 NA
CASSRPMGNTEAFF TGTGCCAGCAGCCGCCCGATGGGCAACACTGAAGCTTTCTTT TRBV4-2 NA TRBJ1-1 NA
CASSPRVREDEQFF TGCGCCAGCAGCCCCCGGGTCCGGGAAGATGAGCAGTTCTTC TRBV5-1 NA TRBJ2-1 NA
CASTSTDRVEFGTEAFF TGTGCCAGCACCTCGACGGACAGGGTGGAATTTGGGACTGAAGCTTTCTTT TRBV28 TRBD1 TRBJ1-1 NA
CATSREASGTISYEQYF TGTGCCACCAGCAGAGAGGCTAGCGGGACTATCTCCTACGAGCAGTACTTC TRBV15 TRBD2 TRBJ2-7 once
CASSLMSAATNTEAFF TGTGCCAGCAGCTTAATGAGTGCAGCGACGAACACTGAAGCTTTCTTT TRBV11-1 NA TRBJ1-1 NA
CASSPLRWTSGSGEIIREQYF TGTGCCAGCAGCCCCCTTCGATGGACTAGCGGGAGTGGCGAGATAATACGAGAGCAGTACTTC TRBV4-2 TRBD2 TRBJ2-7 NA
CASSLEPLVEQFF TGTGCCAGCAGCTTAGAACCTTTAGTTGAGCAGTTCTTC TRBV7-8 NA TRBJ2-1 medium-sized
CASSGLARADTQYF TGTGCCAGCAGTGGACTAGCTCGGGCAGATACGCAGTATTTT TRBV3-1/TRBV3-2 TRBD2 TRBJ2-3 NA
CSVSSGSAYNEQFF TGCAGCGTTTCTTCGGGGTCTGCCTACAATGAGCAGTTCTTC TRBV29-1 NA TRBJ2-1 NA